Shown below are 5 T cell receptor beta chains from a single sample sequenced in a study of T cells in tumors after PD-1 blockade. The repertoire was sequenced with immunoSEQ multiplex PCR; TCRdb's copy has only in-frame clones and lacks some. The sample has almost 35,000 clones; around 73% are singletons. The sample in question was PBMCs, obtained after anti-PD-1 treatment. Source of these receptors: a human donor with basal cell carcinoma.

This chain joins TRBV10-3 and TRBJ2-7, with a tentative D call TRBD2 (5 bases). Germline CDR1 is ENHRY and CDR2 is SYGVKD. There are 15 residues in the CDR3. The V end was cut by 4 bases, the J end by 1 base, with 14 bases between. CDR3 protein: CAISGVSATSYEQYF. CDR3 sequence (DNA): TGTGCCATCAGTGGGGTTAGCGCTACTTCCTACGAGCAGTACTTC.

V usage is TRBV18 and J usage is TRBJ2-7; no definite D call. Germline CDR1 is KGHSH and CDR2 is LQKENI. Trimming stripped 6 bases from V and 3 bases from J, with 15 bases between. The CDR3 sequence is 14 residues long. The CDR3 region is CASSSLDGIYEQYF. CDR3 coding DNA: TGTGCCAGCTCCTCGTTGGATGGAATCTACGAGCAGTACTTC.

This clone has just a few counts. The V gene is TRBV19, the J gene TRBJ1-2; unclear D gene. V shed 3 bases and J shed 8 bases, with 13 bases lying between them. The CDR3 extends over 13 amino acids. The germline V gene has CDR1 LNHDA and CDR2 SQIVND (reference sequence). In DNA, the CDR3 is TGTGCCAGTAGTATCTCCCTCCTGGCGGGCTACACCTTC. Protein product: CASSISLLAGYTF.

The chain's CDR3 is CASSLGRGTDTQYF. In DNA, the CDR3 is TGCGCCAGCAGCTTGGGCCGGGGCACAGATACGCAGTATTTT. The rearrangement joins TRBV5-1 to TRBJ2-3; D is unresolved. This CDR3 is built from 14 residues. Germline CDR1 is SGHRS and CDR2 is YFSETQ. The V and J ends lost 0 bases and 1 base respectively, with 6 bases between them.

The CDR3 DNA sequence: TGTGCCAGTAGTTCCGGACTTCTCTACGAGCAGTACTTC. It translates to CASSSGLLYEQYF. The rearrangement uses TRBV19 and TRBJ2-7; D might be TRBD2 (5 bases). The CDR3 contains 13 residues. Germline loops: CDR1 LNHDA, CDR2 SQIVND (reference sequence). Trimming removed 5 bases at V and 3 bases at J, with 11 bases between. Complete variable domain (other parts from reference TRBV19 and TRBJ2-7): DGGITQSPKYLFRKEGQNVTLSCEQNLNHDAMYWYRQDPGQGLRLIYYSQIVNDFQKGDIAEGYSVSREKKESFPLTVTSAQKNPTAFYLCASSSGLLYEQYFGPGTRLTVT.